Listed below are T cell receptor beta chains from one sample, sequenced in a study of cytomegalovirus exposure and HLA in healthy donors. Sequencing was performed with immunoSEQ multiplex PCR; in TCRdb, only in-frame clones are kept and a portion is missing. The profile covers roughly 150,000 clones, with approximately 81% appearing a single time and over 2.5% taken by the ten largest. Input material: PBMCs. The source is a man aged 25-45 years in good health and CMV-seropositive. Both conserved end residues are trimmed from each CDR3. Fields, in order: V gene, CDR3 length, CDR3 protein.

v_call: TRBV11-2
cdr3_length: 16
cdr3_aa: ASSLSLVTGSSGNTIY

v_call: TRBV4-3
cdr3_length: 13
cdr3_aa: ASSGRTGRTGELF

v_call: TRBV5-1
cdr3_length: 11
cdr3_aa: ASSLFGHEKLF

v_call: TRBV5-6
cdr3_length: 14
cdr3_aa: ASPSRLRQVEETQY

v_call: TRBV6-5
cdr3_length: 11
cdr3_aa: ASIEPGGETQY

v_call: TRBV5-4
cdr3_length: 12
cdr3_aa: ASSPTGGFETQY

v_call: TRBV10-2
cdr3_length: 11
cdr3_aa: ASSDRAGDGYT

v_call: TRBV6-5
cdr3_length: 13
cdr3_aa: ASSYSRSGGTEAF

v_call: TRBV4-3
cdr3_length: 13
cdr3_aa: ASSLIAGGSDTQY

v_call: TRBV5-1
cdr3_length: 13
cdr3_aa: ASSSTRAGANVLT

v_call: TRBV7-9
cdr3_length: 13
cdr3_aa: SSSSYRGSHEKLF

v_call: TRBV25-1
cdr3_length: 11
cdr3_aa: ASSDLAGPPQH

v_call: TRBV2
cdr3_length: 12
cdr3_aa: ASTLDRANEKLF

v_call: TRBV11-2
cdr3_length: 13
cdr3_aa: ASSSLAGGDNEQF

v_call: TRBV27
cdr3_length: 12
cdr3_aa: ASSRGLRTGELF

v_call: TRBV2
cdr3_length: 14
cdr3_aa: ASTGGRNSGANVLT

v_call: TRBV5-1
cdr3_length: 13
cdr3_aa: ASTLDGYGGETQY

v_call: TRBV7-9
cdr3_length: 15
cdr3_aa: ASSLGPLAGDADTQY

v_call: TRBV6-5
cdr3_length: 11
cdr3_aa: ASSYSTTDTQY

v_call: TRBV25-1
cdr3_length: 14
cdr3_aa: ASSEWGTVRGTEAF

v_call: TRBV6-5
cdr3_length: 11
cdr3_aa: ASSEQGNYGYT

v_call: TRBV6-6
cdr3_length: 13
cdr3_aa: ASSYSSRGGETQY

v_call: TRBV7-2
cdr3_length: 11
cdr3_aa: ASSLDPDYEQY

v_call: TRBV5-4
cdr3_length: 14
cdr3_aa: ASSLIGGGVNTEAF

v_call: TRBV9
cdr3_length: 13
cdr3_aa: ASSFQGFTYNEQF

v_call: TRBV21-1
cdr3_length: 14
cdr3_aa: ASSRPWDRVTNEQF

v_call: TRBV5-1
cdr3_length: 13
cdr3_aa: ASSPMGDYTDTQY

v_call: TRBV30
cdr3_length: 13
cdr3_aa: AWSKGIGLQETQY

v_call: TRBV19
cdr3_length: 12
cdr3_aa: ASSWRDINYGYT

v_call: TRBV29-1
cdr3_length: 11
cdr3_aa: SVGQGSGNTIY

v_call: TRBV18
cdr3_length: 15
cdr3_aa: ASSARPGQEYYNEQF

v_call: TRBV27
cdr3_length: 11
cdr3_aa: ASSLSGRNEQY

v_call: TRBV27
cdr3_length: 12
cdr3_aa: ASSSNPPYNEQF

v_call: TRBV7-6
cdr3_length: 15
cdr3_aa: ASSFWSHRERNTEAF

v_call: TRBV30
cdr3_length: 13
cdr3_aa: AWGGKAARDEKLF

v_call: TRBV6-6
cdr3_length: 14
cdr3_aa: ASSYLGDWSTDTQY

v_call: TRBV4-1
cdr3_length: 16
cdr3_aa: ASSQDRPGTTTYSPLH

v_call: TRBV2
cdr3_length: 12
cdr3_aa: ASLRRESTDTQY

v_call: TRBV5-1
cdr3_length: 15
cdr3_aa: ASSSLAGDSSTDTQY

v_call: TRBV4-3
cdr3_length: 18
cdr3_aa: ASSQDVPRQGIVKGTEAF

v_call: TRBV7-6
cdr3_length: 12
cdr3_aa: ASSPDRVAGEQY

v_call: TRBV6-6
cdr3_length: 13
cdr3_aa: ASSSRTGERYGYT

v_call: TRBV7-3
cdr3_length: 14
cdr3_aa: ASSLVPGLATGELF

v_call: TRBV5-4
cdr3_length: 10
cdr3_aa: ASSSARTEAF

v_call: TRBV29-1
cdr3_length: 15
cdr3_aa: SVDRRTSGRAVNEQF

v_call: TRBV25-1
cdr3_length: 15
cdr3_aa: ASSGPRGAFSGNTIY

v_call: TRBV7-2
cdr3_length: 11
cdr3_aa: ASSLYQGQPQH

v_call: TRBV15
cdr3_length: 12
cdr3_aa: ATSNPGEEETQY

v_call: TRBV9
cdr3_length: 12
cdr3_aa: ASSVALVSNEQF

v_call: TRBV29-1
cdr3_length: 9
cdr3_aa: SVVDRDGYT

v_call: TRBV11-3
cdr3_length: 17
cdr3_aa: ASSFWWLAGGTNTGELF

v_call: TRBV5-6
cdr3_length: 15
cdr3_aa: ASSFGARRGPQETQY

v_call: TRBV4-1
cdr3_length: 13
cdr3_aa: ASSQESPSSLGRF

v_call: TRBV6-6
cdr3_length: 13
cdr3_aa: ASSYQGSSGNTIY

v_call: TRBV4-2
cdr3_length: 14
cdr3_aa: ASSHAWPRNTGELF

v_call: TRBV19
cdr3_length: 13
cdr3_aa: ASRSLSGGGRELF

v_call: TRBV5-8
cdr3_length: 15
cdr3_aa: ASSRNPGTGAAGELF

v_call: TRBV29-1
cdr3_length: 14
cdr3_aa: SVESGTGAGYNEQF

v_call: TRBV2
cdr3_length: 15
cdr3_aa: ASSLSFPAGGTDTQY

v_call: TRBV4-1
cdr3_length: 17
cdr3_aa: ASSQVIIPGTRYRNEQF